The 10 T cell receptor beta chains reported below all come from one sample, sequenced in a study of cytotoxic CD8 clonotypes in ibrutinib-treated CLL. Data came from immunoSEQ multiplex PCR; TCRdb stores just in-frame clones and leaves some out. The table includes some 93,000 clones, approximately 82% detected once. Here the sequenced sample was PBMCs, taken after 12 months of ibrutinib treatment. The receptors here all came from a human donor with chronic lymphocytic leukemia.

V is TRBV29-1 and J is TRBJ2-5; tentative D call: TRBD2 (6 bases). Trimming took 3 bases from V and 7 from J, leaving 15 bases between them. The CDR3 consists of 13 residues. Germline V gene data show CDR1 as SQVTM and CDR2 as ANQGSEA. CDR3 protein: CSVDWEDTGTQYF. The CDR3 DNA reads TGCAGCGTTGATTGGGAGGACACAGGGACCCAGTACTTC. Full variable domain (rest looked up from reference TRBV29-1 and TRBJ2-5): SAVISQKPSRDICQRGTSLTIQCQVDSQVTMMFWYRQQPGQSLTLIATANQGSEATYESGFVIDKFPISRPNLTFSTLTVSNMSPEDSSIYLCSVDWEDTGTQYFGPGTRLLVL.

In DNA form, the CDR3 reads TGTGCCAGTAGTTCCGACAGTCGCAGTAACTATGGCTACACCTTC. It specifies CASSSDSRSNYGYTF. The chain uses TRBV19 and TRBJ1-2; tentatively, D is TRBD1 (5 bases). CDR1 is LNHDA and CDR2 is SQIVND in the germline V gene (reference sequence). The V gene lost 5 bases and the J gene lost 1 base, with 14 bases spanning the gap. This CDR3 spans 15 amino acids.

The rearrangement links TRBV6-6 to TRBJ1-4; tentative D call: TRBD1 (6 bases). The CDR3 runs to 16 residues. Trimming pared 6 bases from V and 1 base from J, leaving 15 bases between. Germline CDR1 reads MNHNY; CDR2 reads SVGAGI (reference sequence). The CDR3 bases are TGTGCCAGCAGGGCACAACAGGGCAGAACTAATGAAAAACTGTTTTTT. Amino acid sequence: CASRAQQGRTNEKLFF.

This chain uses TRBV11-3 with TRBJ1-4; the D gene is possibly TRBD1 (6 bases). The CDR3 length is 15 residues. The V gene's germline CDR1 is SGHNT and CDR2 YENEEA. The germline V and J ends were trimmed by 5 bases and 5 bases, with 15 bases remaining between them. CDR3 region: CASSPDEGGNEKLFF. CDR3 nucleotides: TGTGCCAGCAGCCCCGACGAAGGGGGGAATGAAAAACTGTTTTTT.

The chain employs TRBV5-6 and TRBJ1-6; no clear D gene. V was shortened by 0 bases and J by 0 bases, with 7 bases between the two germline ends. The CDR3 has 16 amino acids. Germline lookup yields CDR1 SGHDT and CDR2 YYEEEE. The CDR3 reads CASSLVGSSYNSPLHF. CDR3 nucleotide sequence: TGTGCCAGCAGCTTGGTCGGGAGCTCCTATAATTCACCCCTCCACTTT.

This clone has a single count. This chain joins TRBV6-1 and TRBJ1-3; 9 bases agree with TRBD1. Germline V lookup: CDR1 MNHNS, CDR2 SASEGT. This CDR3 contains 15 residues. Losses at the gene ends were 3 bases for V and 2 bases for J; bases not matched to a gene: 2. CDR3 nucleotides: TGTGCCAGCAGTGATAGGACAGGGGCTGGAAACACCATATATTTT. It is translated as CASSDRTGAGNTIYF.

About this clone: At one of its ends the junction is not consistent with the germline gene, which may arise from a read error. V usage is TRBV6-6 and J usage is TRBJ1-1, with 9 bases lining up with TRBD1. The CDR3 covers 14 residues. Germline loops: CDR1 MNHNY, CDR2 SVGAGI (reference sequence). CDR3 region: CATSDGTGLTEAFF. CDR3 bases: TGTGCCACCAGTGACGGGACAGGGCTCACTGAAGCTTTCTTT.

The rearrangement joins TRBV10-1 to TRBJ2-7; D is possibly TRBD1 (6 bases). Per the germline V gene, CDR1 is WNHNN and CDR2 is SYGVQD (reference sequence). V lost 0 bases and J lost 0, with 18 bases in between. The CDR3 covers 18 residues. The CDR3 nucleotides are TGCGCCAGCAGTGAGTCGAGCACAGGGCCGTTTAGCTCCTACGAGCAGTACTTC. Its protein is CASSESSTGPFSSYEQYF.

The V gene is TRBV27, the J gene TRBJ2-7; D is perhaps TRBD1 (6 bases). CDR3 length: 15 residues. The germline CDR1 and CDR2 sequences are MNHEY and SMNVEV (reference sequence). V dropped 5 bases and J dropped 2 bases, with 16 bases sitting between them. The CDR3 spells CASSPSDQGPYEQYF. CDR3 DNA sequence: TGTGCCAGCAGTCCCTCAGATCAGGGGCCCTACGAGCAGTACTTC.

The sample holds a few counts of this clone. The DNA of the CDR3 is TGTGCCTGGATTCGACAGGGGAGTTTGGGTTACGAGCAGTACTTC. Protein sequence: CAWIRQGSLGYEQYF. This rearrangement joins TRBV30 to TRBJ2-7; TRBD1 agrees at 8 bases. V dropped 4 bases and J dropped 4; count of bases not matched to a gene: 12. Germline V CDR1 and CDR2: GTSNPN, SVGIG (reference sequence). This CDR3 has 15 residues.